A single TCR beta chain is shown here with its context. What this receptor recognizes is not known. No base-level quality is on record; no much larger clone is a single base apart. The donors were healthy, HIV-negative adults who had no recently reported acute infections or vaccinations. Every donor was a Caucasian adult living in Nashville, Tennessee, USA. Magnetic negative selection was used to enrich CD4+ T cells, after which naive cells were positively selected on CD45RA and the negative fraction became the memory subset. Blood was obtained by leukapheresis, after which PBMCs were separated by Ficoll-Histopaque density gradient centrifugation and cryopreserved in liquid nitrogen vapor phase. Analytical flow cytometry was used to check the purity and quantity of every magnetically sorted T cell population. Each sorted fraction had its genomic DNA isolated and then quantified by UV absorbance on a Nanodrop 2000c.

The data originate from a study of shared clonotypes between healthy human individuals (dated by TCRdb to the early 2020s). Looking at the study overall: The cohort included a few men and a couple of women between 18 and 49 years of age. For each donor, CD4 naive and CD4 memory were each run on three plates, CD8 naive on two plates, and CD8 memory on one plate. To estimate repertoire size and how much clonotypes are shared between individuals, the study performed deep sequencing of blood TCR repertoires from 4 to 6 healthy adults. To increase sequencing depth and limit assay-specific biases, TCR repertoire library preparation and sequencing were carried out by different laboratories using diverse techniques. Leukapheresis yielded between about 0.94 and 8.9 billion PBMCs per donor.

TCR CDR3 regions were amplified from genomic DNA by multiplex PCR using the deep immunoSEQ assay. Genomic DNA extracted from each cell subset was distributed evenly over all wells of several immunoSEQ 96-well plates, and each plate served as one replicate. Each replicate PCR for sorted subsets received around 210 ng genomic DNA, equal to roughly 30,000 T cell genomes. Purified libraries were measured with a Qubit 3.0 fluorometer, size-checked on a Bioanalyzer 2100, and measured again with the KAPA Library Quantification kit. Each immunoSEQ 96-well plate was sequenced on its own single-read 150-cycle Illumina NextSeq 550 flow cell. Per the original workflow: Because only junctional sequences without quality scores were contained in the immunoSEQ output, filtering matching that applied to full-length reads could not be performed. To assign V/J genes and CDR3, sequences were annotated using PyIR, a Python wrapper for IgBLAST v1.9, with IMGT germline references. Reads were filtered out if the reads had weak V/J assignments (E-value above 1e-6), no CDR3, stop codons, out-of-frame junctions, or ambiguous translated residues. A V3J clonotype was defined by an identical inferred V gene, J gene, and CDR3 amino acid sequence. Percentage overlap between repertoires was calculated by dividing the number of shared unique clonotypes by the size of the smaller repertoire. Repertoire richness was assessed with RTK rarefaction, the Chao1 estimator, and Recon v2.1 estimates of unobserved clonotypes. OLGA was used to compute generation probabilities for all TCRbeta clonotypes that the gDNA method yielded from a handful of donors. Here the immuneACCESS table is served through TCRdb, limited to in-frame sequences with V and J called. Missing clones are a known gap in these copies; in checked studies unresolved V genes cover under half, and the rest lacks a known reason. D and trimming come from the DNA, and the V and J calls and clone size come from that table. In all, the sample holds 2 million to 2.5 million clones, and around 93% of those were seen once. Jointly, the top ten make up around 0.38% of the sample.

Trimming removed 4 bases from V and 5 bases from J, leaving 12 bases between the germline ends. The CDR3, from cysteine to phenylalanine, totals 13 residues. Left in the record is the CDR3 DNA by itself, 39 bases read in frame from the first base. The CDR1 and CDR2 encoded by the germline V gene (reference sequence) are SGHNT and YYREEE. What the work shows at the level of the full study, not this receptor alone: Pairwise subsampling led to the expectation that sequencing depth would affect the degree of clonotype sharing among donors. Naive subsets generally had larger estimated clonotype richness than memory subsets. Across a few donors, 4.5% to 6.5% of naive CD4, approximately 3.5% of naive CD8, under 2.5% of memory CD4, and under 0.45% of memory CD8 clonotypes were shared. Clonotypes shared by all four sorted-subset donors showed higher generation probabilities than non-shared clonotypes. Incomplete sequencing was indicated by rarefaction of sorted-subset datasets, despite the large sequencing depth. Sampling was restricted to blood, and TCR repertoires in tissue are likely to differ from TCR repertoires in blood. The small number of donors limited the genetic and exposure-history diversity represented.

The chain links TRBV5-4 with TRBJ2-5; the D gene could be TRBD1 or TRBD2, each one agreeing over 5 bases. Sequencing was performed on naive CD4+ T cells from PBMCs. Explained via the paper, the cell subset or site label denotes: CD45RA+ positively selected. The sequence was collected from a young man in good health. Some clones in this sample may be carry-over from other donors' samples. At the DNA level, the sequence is TGTGCCAGCAGCGGGGGACGACTGGAGACCCAGTACTTC. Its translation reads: CASSGGRLETQYF.